These 20 T cell receptor beta chains share one sample of origin, sequenced in a study of T cells in Graves' hyperthyroidism and ophthalmopathy. Amplified regions were TCR beta CDR3 sequences from RNA transcripts. The study used the HTBI primer set for a first-round RT-PCR of the TCR CDR3. TCRdb re-called the multiplex PCR reads through MiXCR, storing one row per CDR3 protein. The sample has 350,000 to 400,000 distinct CDR3 sequences, about 20% seen once. Sequenced input: blood. Source of these receptors: a woman younger than 30 with Graves' hyperthyroidism.

Ten or more counts support this clonotype. The chain recombines TRBV5-1 with TRBJ2-7, with D perhaps TRBD1 (5 bases). Germline V gene sequence: CDR1 SGHRS, CDR2 YFSETQ. The ends were cut back, 7 bases at V and 3 bases at J, with 8 bases in the middle. The CDR3 spans 11 residues. CDR3 in amino acids: CASSTDYEQYF. The CDR3, as DNA: TGCGCCAGCTCGACAGACTACGAGCAGTACTTC.

This clonotype was recorded many times. V is TRBV11-3 and J is TRBJ2-7, with D perhaps TRBD2 (6 bases). The CDR3 is 13 residues long. The germline CDR1 and CDR2 sequences are SGHNT and YENEEA. Trimming cost V 2 bases and J 1 base, with 6 bases left between them. CDR3 DNA: TGTGCCAGCAGCTTACGGGGGTCCTACGAGCAGTACTTC. It codes for CASSLRGSYEQYF.

The chain combines TRBV4-1 with TRBJ2-2; D uncertain. The CDR3 contains 14 residues. The V gene lost 1 base and the J gene lost 5 bases, with 8 bases spanning the gap. In germline, CDR1 is MGHRA, CDR2 YSYEKL. This CDR3 is CASSQVAVTGELFF. DNA for the CDR3: TGCGCCAGCAGCCAAGTAGCTGTGACCGGGGAGCTGTTTTTT.

The chain has TRBV4-1 and TRBJ2-6, with D unresolved. The V gene's germline CDR1 is MGHRA and CDR2 YSYEKL. V was pared by 1 base and J by 1 base, with 5 bases between. The CDR3 spans 15 residues. DNA of the CDR3: TGCGCCAGCAGCCAAGGCTGGTCTGGGGCCAACGTCCTGACTTTC. Protein sequence: CASSQGWSGANVLTF.

This clonotype occurred many times. This chain uses TRBV6-1 with TRBJ2-5; the match to TRBD2 covers 7 bases. Germline V gene lookup returns CDR1 MNHNS and CDR2 SASEGT. CDR3 length: 16 amino acids. After removal of 3 bases from V and 2 bases from J, the junction contained 9 bases not matched to a gene. Here the CDR3 reads CASSDQGGGSQETQYF. The CDR3 DNA reads TGTGCCAGCAGTGATCAAGGCGGGGGTTCTCAAGAGACCCAGTACTTC.

This clonotype was picked up many times. The V gene is TRBV2, the J gene TRBJ1-1, with D perhaps TRBD1 (6 bases). The CDR3 sequence is 14 residues long. V lost 10 bases to trimming and J lost 0 bases, with 15 bases between them. Germline assignment: CDR1 SNHLY and CDR2 FYNNEI. CDR3 nucleotides: TGTGCCACACAGGGAGGGTTATTGAACACTGAAGCTTTCTTT. Protein product: CATQGGLLNTEAFF. The entire variable domain, with the rest obtained from reference TRBV2 and TRBJ1-1, is as follows: EPEVTQTPSHQVTQMGQEVILRCVPISNHLYFYWYRQILGQKVEFLVSFYNNEISEKSEIFDDQFSVERPDGSNFTLKIRSTKLEDSAMYFCATQGGLLNTEAFFGQGTRLTVV.

This clonotype was seen repeatedly, ten times or more. The chain carries TRBV2 and TRBJ1-5; D possibly corresponds to TRBD1 (5 bases). V lost 6 bases and J 7 bases, leaving 16 bases between the germline ends. This CDR3 spans 14 amino acids. CDR1 and CDR2 (germline): SNHLY, FYNNEI. CDR3 nucleotide sequence: TGTGCCAGCAGCGTAAATGGGGGAGAACAGCCCCAGCATTTT. Protein product: CASSVNGGEQPQHF.

In the case of this clonotype: It is likely a read error: a sequence one base away is far more abundant. The conserved phenylalanine or tryptophan is not found at the CDR3 terminus, so this likely reflects a read error. This chain connects TRBV12-3 or TRBV12-4 to TRBJ1-2; D ambiguous. The CDR3 runs 11 residues. V was clipped by 8 bases and J by 4 bases, with 8 bases between them. CDR3 nucleotide sequence: TGTGCCAGCCGGCAGTTCTATGGCTACACCGTC. Protein sequence: CASRQFYGYTV.

The sample holds many counts of this clonotype. The chain carries TRBV6-1 and TRBJ2-7; D unclear. CDR1 is MNHNS, CDR2 SASEGT, per germline. The CDR3 is 16 amino acids. V shed 3 bases and J shed 1 base, with 16 bases lying between them. This CDR3 reads CASSDGRRFLSYEQYF. The CDR3 nucleotides are TGTGCCAGCAGTGACGGTAGGCGGTTCCTATCCTACGAGCAGTACTTC.

This clonotype was counted ten times or more. The CDR3: CSALVALETQYF. CDR3 nucleotide sequence: TGCAGTGCCCTTGTAGCGCTAGAGACCCAGTACTTC. The chain employs TRBV20-1 and TRBJ2-5, with TRBD2 as a possible D gene (5 bases). V was cut by 6 bases and J by 4 bases, with 12 bases left in between. CDR3 length: 12 amino acids. Germline V gene data show CDR1 as DFQATT and CDR2 as SNEGSKA (reference sequence).

As to this clonotype: Given a much more abundant clone one base away, this may be a read error. The chain recombines TRBV24-1 with TRBJ2-2; D perhaps matches TRBD1 (8 bases). Germline V lookup: CDR1 KGHDR, CDR2 SFDVKD. Trimming shortened V by 6 bases and J by 3 bases, and 13 bases separated the two germline ends. The CDR3 has 15 residues. The CDR3 sequence: CATSKQGGYTGELFF. The CDR3 DNA is TGTGCCACCAGTAAACAGGGGGGGTACACCGGGGAGCTGTTTTTT.

The chain uses TRBV30 and TRBJ2-2, with D perhaps matching TRBD2 (6 bases). Germline CDR1 reads GTSNPN; CDR2 reads SVGIG (reference sequence). This CDR3 contains 14 residues. V gave up 2 bases and J gave up 0 bases, with 7 bases separating them. CDR3 bases: TGTGCCTGGAGTCGACTAGCGAACACCGGGGAGCTGTTTTTT. Its protein product is CAWSRLANTGELFF. Full variable domain (missing parts from reference TRBV30 and TRBJ2-2): SQTIHQWPATLVQPVGSPLSLECTVEGTSNPNLYWYRQAAGRGLQLLFYSVGIGQISSEVPQNLSASRPQDRQFILSSKKLLLSDSGFYLCAWSRLANTGELFFGEGSRLTVL.

This clonotype was counted ten times or more. The chain carries TRBV5-6 and TRBJ1-1; tentatively, D is TRBD1 (5 bases). Trimming took off 4 bases at V and 4 bases at J, with 14 bases between the two ends. Germline loops: CDR1 SGHDT, CDR2 YYEEEE. The CDR3 length is 14 residues. The CDR3 coding sequence is TGTGCCAGCAGCCCTAAGGGGCTGGCCACTGAAGCTTTCTTT. It specifies CASSPKGLATEAFF.

This clonotype showed up many times. This chain joins TRBV7-3 and TRBJ1-1, with D perhaps matching TRBD1 (6 bases). The ends were cut back, 4 bases at V and 4 bases at J, with 13 bases in the middle. The CDR3 has 14 amino acids. Per germline, CDR1 SGHTA and CDR2 FQGTGA. The CDR3 DNA reads as TGTGCCAGCAGCTGGGCGGGGGGGGCCACTGAAGCTTTCTTT. Amino acids: CASSWAGGATEAFF.

This clonotype showed up just once. V is TRBV5-1 and J is TRBJ1-2; unclear D gene. Trimming took off 2 bases at V and 1 base at J, with 9 bases between the two ends. The CDR3 is made up of 14 amino acids. The germline V gene encodes CDR1 SGHRS and CDR2 YFSETQ. The CDR3 nucleotides read TGCGCCAGCAGCTTTTTTGGTAGTAACTATGGCTACACCTTC. Protein product: CASSFFGSNYGYTF.

The sample holds many counts of this clonotype. The V call is TRBV29-1, the J call TRBJ2-5; 12 bases match TRBD2. The CDR3 has 15 amino acids. V shed 6 bases and J 4 bases; nucleotides not matched to a gene: 9. Germline CDR1 SQVTM, CDR2 ANQGSEA. CDR3 DNA: TGCAGCGTGGACCGGACTAGCGGGGTTAGAGAGACCCAGTACTTC. It is translated as CSVDRTSGVRETQYF.

This clonotype was counted ten times or more. Here the CDR3 reads CATSRGDSSNQPQHF. The CDR3 DNA sequence: TGTGCCACCAGCAGAGGAGACAGTAGCAATCAGCCCCAGCATTTT. The chain recombines TRBV15 with TRBJ1-5, with D possibly matching TRBD1 (5 bases). Germline V gene lookup returns CDR1 LNHNV and CDR2 YYDKDF (reference sequence). The CDR3 loop spans 15 amino acids. V was pared by 1 base and J by 0 bases, with 7 bases between.

This clonotype was observed at least ten times. This sequence joins TRBV5-1 and TRBJ1-2, with 12 bases identical to TRBD1. Trimming at V came to 4 bases and at J to 7 bases, leaving 14 bases not matched to a gene. The germline V gene encodes CDR1 SGHRS and CDR2 YFSETQ. There are 17 residues in the CDR3. In nucleotides, the CDR3 is TGCGCCAGCAGCATAACCGGGACAGGGGGCCAAAGGAGTGGCTACACCTTC. Translated: CASSITGTGGQRSGYTF.

This clonotype was detected ten times or more. A much larger clonotype is one base distant, so this may be a read error. V is TRBV6-1 and J is TRBJ1-2, with a tentative D call TRBD1 (5 bases). There are 15 residues in the CDR3. Germline CDR1 and CDR2: MNHNS and SASEGT. The CDR3 nucleotides read TGTGCCAGCAGTGAAGCGATGCAGGGAAGGTATGGCTGCACCTTC. This translates into CASSEAMQGRYGCTF.

This clonotype was observed many times. The chain recombines TRBV5-1 with TRBJ2-5; possibly TRBD1 for D (6 bases). V was shortened by 3 bases and J by 5 bases, with 20 bases between the two germline ends. This CDR3 has 16 residues. Germline V gives CDR1 SGHRS, CDR2 YFSETQ. The CDR3 DNA follows: TGCGCCAGCAGCTCCCAACCGGGACATCTTAAGGAGACCCAGTACTTC. As protein: CASSSQPGHLKETQYF.